The 13 T cell receptor beta chains below all came from one sample that was sequenced in a study of memory B cells and T cells in multiple sclerosis. After stimulus-free culture, autoproliferating CFSE-dim and non-proliferating CFSE-high T cells were sequenced separately. 5x10^7 CFSE-labeled PBMCs were cultured less than eight days unstimulated, then replicate wells were pooled. Their recognized antigens are unknown. TCRdb's copy holds only in-frame clones and misses some; the assay was immunoSEQ multiplex PCR. The sample includes some 49,000 clones, 82% seen only once; the top ten take roughly 1.1%. The sequencing sample was made of PBMCs from blood kept in culture. The receptors come from a human donor with multiple sclerosis.

This clone has more than one count but fewer than ten. The J gene is TRBJ2-7, the V gene TRBV14, with unresolved D. CDR3 length: 11 amino acids. Germline loops: CDR1 SGHDN, CDR2 FVKESK. Trimming cost V 1 base and J 6 bases, with 4 bases left between them. The CDR3 spells CASSQGPEQYF. Here the CDR3 DNA reads TGTGCCAGCAGCCAAGGCCCCGAGCAGTACTTC.

This clone has only one observation. The rearrangement links TRBV7-6 to TRBJ1-4; no firm D call. V lost 1 base to trimming and J lost 8 bases, with 8 bases between them. CDR1 is SGHVS, CDR2 FNYEAQ, per germline. This CDR3 is built from 13 residues. The CDR3 sequence is CASSLGTDEKLFF. The CDR3 DNA is TGTGCCAGCAGCTTAGGCACAGACGAAAAACTGTTTTTT.

This clone showed up just once. The chain joins TRBV9 to TRBJ2-2; no reliable D call. Trimming cost V 3 bases and J 7 bases, with 7 bases left between them. Germline V gives CDR1 SGDLS, CDR2 YYNGEE. CDR3 length: 12 residues. The CDR3 region is CASSAYDGELFF. The CDR3, as DNA: TGTGCCAGCAGCGCCTACGACGGGGAGCTGTTTTTT.

A single count supports this clone. V is TRBV9 and J is TRBJ1-2, with a weak D call TRBD1 (6 bases). CDR1 SGDLS and CDR2 YYNGEE come from the germline V gene. The CDR3 covers 13 residues. V was shortened by 2 bases and J by 8 bases, with 13 bases between the two germline ends. Here the CDR3 DNA reads TGTGCCAGCAGCGTTGCAGGGGCCTGGGGCTACACCTTC. Amino acids: CASSVAGAWGYTF.

The table lists this clone with a few counts. The genes are TRBV2 and TRBJ1-1; TRBD1 agrees at 7 bases. The J segment lost 4 bases and the V segment lost 5 bases, leaving 10 bases of the junction unmatched. Germline V CDR1 and CDR2: SNHLY, FYNNEI. CDR3 length: 15 amino acids. CDR3 loop: CASSLDRAVSTEAFF. Written as DNA, the CDR3 is TGTGCCAGCAGTCTTGACAGGGCGGTATCCACTGAAGCTTTCTTT.

J is TRBJ1-4 and V is TRBV19; D remains ambiguous. The germline V and J ends were trimmed by 5 bases and 0 bases, with 10 bases remaining between them. Germline V gene sequence: CDR1 LNHDA, CDR2 SQIVND (reference sequence). This CDR3 region has 15 residues. The chain's CDR3 is CASSPNTATNEKLFF. CDR3 sequence (DNA): TGTGCCAGTAGTCCAAACACGGCAACTAATGAAAAACTGTTTTTT.

This clone occurred once. J is TRBJ2-2 and V is TRBV10-3; 12 bases align to TRBD2. Germline V gene data show CDR1 as ENHRY and CDR2 as SYGVKD. The CDR3 spans 16 residues. The J segment lost 4 bases and the V segment lost 8 bases, leaving 8 bases of the junction unmatched. CDR3 nucleotide sequence: TGTGCCATCGCCCTAGCGGGGGGGCTCGGCACCGGGGAGCTGTTTTTT. It translates to CAIALAGGLGTGELFF.

The chain links TRBV23-1 to TRBJ2-7; 8 bases match TRBD2. TRBV23-1 is filed as an ORF, its function uncertain. With V trimmed by 4 bases and J by 2 bases, 10 bases remained unmatched. The CDR3 is 16 residues long. The CDR3 DNA is TGCGCCAGCAGTCCCACGACCGGGGGGGCCCCCTACGAGCAGTACTTC. It yields the protein CASSPTTGGAPYEQYF.

V is TRBV14 and J is TRBJ2-3, with a weak D call TRBD2 (6 bases). Trimming took 4 bases from V and 1 from J, leaving 12 bases between them. CDR3 length: 15 amino acids. Germline V gene lookup returns CDR1 SGHDN and CDR2 FVKESK. The DNA for the CDR3 is TGTGCCAGCAGCCCCAGGTGGGGGGGCACAGATACGCAGTATTTT. Amino acid sequence: CASSPRWGGTDTQYF.

V and J are TRBV15 and TRBJ1-5; D remains ambiguous. The V end lost 0 bases, the J end lost 4 bases, and 10 bases lay between the germline ends. The CDR3 has 15 amino acids. Germline CDR1 reads LNHNV; CDR2 reads YYDKDF (reference sequence). The DNA for the CDR3 is TGTGCCACCAGCAGAGAAAACCCAAGAAATCAGCCCCAGCATTTT. This gives the protein CATSRENPRNQPQHF.

In DNA form, the CDR3 reads TGCAGCGTTGACTCCGGGGAGGACTATGGCTACACCTTC. Protein: CSVDSGEDYGYTF. The gene calls are TRBV29-1 and TRBJ1-2; no clear D gene. CDR3 length: 13 residues. Trimming took 3 bases from V and 3 from J, leaving 11 bases between them. Germline lookup yields CDR1 SQVTM and CDR2 ANQGSEA.

The gene calls are TRBV19 and TRBJ2-3; TRBD2 matches at 8 bases. The CDR3 is 16 amino acids. The V gene's germline CDR1 is LNHDA and CDR2 SQIVND (reference sequence). Unmatched junction bases numbered 5, after V lost 1 base and J lost 2 bases. CDR3 sequence: CASSIGGGGPTDTQYF. The CDR3 nucleotides are TGTGCCAGTAGTATAGGTGGCGGGGGGCCCACAGATACGCAGTATTTT.

The rearrangement uses TRBV9 and TRBJ1-2, with D hard to call. V lost 7 bases, J lost 9 bases, and 13 bases lay in between. Germline V gene lookup returns CDR1 SGDLS and CDR2 YYNGEE. The CDR3 runs to 11 residues. This CDR3 reads CASSFGNSYTF. In DNA form, the CDR3 reads TGTGCCAGCTCCTTCGGCAATAGCTACACCTTC.